This T cell receptor (beta chain) emerged from a study of STAT5B mutations in CD4+ large granular lymphocyte leukemia. V lost 5 bases, J lost 2 bases, and 2 bases stayed unmatched. The CDR3 has 14 residues. Germline V gene sequence: CDR1 SGHAT, CDR2 FQNNGV. Healthy controls were blood donor buffy coats. The table came from immunoSEQ multiplex PCR; TCRdb's copy has only in-frame clones and leaves some out. The table records approximately 24,000 clones, about four fifths of them present only once. The TCR comes from a human donor in good health. The sample comprised CD4+ T cells from blood buffy coats. V is TRBV11-2 and J is TRBJ1-5, with TRBD1 identical over 8 bases. CDR3 amino acids: CASSQTGGNQPQHF. DNA for the CDR3: TGTGCCAGCAGCCAGACAGGGGGCAATCAGCCCCAGCATTTT.